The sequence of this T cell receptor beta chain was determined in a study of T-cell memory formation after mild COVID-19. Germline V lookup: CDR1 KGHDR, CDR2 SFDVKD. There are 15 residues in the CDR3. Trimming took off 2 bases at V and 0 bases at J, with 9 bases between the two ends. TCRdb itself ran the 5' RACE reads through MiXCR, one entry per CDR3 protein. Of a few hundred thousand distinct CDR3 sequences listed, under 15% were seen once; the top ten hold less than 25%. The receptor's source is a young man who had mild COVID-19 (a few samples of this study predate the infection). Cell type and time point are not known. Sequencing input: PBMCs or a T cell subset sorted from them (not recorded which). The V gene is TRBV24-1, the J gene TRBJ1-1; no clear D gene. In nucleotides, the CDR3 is TGTGCCACCAGTGATTCACGGGTCATGAACACTGAAGCTTTCTTT. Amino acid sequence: CATSDSRVMNTEAFF.